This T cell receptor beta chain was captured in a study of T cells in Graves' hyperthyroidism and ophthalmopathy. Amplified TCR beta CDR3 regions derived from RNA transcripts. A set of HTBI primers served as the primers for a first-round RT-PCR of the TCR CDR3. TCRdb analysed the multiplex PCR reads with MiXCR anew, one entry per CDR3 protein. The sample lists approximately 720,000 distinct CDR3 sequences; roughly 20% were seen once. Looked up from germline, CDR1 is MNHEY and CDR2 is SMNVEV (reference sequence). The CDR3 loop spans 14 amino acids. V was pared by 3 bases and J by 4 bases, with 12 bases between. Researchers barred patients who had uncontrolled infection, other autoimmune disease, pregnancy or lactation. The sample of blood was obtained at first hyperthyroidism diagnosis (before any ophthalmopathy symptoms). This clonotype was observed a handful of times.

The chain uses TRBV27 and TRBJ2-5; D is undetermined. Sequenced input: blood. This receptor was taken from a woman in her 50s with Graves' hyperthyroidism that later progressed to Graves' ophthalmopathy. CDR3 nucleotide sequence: TGTGCCAGCAGTTTCGGCCCCAAAGGAGAGACCCAGTACTTC. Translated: CASSFGPKGETQYF.